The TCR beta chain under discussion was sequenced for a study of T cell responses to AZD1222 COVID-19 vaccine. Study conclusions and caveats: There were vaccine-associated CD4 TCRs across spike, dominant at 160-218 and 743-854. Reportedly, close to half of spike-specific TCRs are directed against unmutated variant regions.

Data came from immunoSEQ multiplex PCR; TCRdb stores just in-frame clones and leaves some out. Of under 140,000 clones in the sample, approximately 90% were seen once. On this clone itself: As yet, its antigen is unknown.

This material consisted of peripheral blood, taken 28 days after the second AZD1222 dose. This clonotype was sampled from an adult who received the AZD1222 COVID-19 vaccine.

The CDR3 DNA follows: TGTGCCAGCAGTACAGGGTCGAGGGAGCAGTACTTC. Translation: CASSTGSREQYF. The rearrangement uses TRBV3-1 (or the pseudogene TRBV3-2) and TRBJ2-7; D is possibly TRBD1 (6 bases). Germline CDR1 reads LGHDT; CDR2 reads YNNKEL (reference sequence). The CDR3 covers 12 residues. The germline V and J ends were trimmed by 6 bases and 7 bases, with 13 bases remaining between them.